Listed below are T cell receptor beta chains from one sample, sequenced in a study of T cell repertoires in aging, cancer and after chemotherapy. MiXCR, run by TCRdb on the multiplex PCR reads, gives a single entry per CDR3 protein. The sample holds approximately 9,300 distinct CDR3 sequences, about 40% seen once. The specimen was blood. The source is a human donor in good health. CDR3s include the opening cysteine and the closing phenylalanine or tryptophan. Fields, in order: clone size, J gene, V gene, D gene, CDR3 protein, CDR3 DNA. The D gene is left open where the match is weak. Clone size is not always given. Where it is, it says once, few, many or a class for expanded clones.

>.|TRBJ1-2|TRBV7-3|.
CASSLTGEAGYTF
TGTGCCAGCAGCTTAACGGGGGAAGCTGGCTACACCTTC
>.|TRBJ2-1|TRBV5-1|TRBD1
CASSRWDRGAYNEQFF
TGCGCCAGCAGCCGATGGGACAGGGGGGCCTACAATGAGCAGTTCTTC
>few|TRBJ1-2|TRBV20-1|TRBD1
CSARQGAGYGYTF
TGCAGTGCTAGACAGGGGGCGGGATACGGCTACACCTTC
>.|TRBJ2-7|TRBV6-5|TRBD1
CASSPGTGGRREQYF
TGTGCCAGCAGCCCCGGGACAGGGGGCCGGCGCGAGCAGTACTTC
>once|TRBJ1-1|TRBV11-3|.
CASSFFSGPEAFF
TGTGCCAGCAGCTTTTTCAGTGGACCTGAAGCTTTCTTT
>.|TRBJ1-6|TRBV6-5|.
CASSEWMSSYNSPLHF
TGTGCCAGCAGTGAATGGATGAGCTCCTATAATTCACCCCTCCACTTT
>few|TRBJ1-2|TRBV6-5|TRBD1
CASSSGQGDYGYTF
TGTGCCAGCAGTTCAGGACAGGGGGACTATGGCTACACCTTC
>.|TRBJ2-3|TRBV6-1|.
CASSEAGAGDRDTQYF
TGTGCCAGCAGTGAAGCTGGGGCAGGGGATCGAGATACGCAGTATTTT
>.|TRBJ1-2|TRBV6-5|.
CASSSGHDGYTF
TGTGCCAGCAGTTCAGGGCATGATGGCTACACCTTC
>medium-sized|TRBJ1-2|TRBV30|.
CAWSQGSYGYTF
TGTGCCTGGAGCCAGGGTTCCTATGGCTACACCTTC
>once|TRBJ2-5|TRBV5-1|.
CASSLGGARETQYF
TGCGCCAGCAGCTTGGGTGGAGCAAGGGAGACCCAGTACTTC
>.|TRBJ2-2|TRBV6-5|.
CASSYRPSLNTGELFF
TGTGCCAGCAGTTACCGCCCTAGCCTGAACACCGGGGAGCTGTTTTTT
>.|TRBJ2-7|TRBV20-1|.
CSARDPAGYEQYF
TGCAGTGCTAGGGACCCAGCGGGCTACGAGCAGTACTTC
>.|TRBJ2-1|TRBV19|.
CASSGQYNEQFF
TGTGCCAGTAGTGGGCAATACAATGAGCAGTTCTTC
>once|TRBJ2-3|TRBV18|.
CASSPYTDTQYF
TGTGCCAGCTCACCATACACAGATACGCAGTATTTT
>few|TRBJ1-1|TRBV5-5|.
CASSLDSVNHEAFF
TGTGCCAGCAGCTTGGATTCCGTAAACCATGAAGCTTTCTTT
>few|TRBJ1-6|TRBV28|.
CASSVTRVSSYNSPLHF
TGTGCCAGCAGTGTAACACGCGTGAGCTCCTATAATTCACCCCTCCACTTT
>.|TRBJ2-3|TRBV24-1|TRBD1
CANRQGQDPDTQYF
TGTGCCAACAGACAGGGGCAGGACCCAGATACGCAGTATTTT
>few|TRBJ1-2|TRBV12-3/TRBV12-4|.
CASSLLVSNYGYTF
TGTGCCAGCAGTTTGCTAGTTTCTAACTATGGCTACACCTTC
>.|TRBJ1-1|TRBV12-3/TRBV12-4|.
CASSRGRAEAFF
TGTGCCAGCAGTCGAGGACGGGCTGAAGCTTTCTTT
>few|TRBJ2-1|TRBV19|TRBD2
CASRLRASGGVYNEQFF
TGTGCCAGTCGGCTTCGGGCTAGCGGGGGGGTCTACAATGAGCAGTTCTTC
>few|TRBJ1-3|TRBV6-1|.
CASSESVRNTIYF
TGTGCCAGCAGTGAAAGCGTCAGAAACACCATATATTTT
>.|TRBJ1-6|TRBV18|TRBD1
CASSPDRGNSPLHF
TGTGCCAGCTCACCGGACAGGGGTAATTCACCCCTCCACTTT
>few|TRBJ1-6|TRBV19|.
CASSIGASPLHF
TGTGCCAGTAGTATAGGTGCTTCACCCCTCCACTTT
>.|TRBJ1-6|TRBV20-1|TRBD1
CSAPNRGVYNSPLHF
TGCAGTGCTCCGAACAGGGGGGTCTATAATTCACCCCTCCACTTT
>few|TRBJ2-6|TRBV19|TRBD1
CASSNLRKPGQGDSGANVLTF
TGTGCCAGTAGTAACCTCCGAAAGCCGGGACAGGGCGACTCTGGGGCCAACGTCCTGACTTTC
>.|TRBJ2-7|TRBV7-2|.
CASSQGGSYYEQYF
TGCGCCAGCAGCCAAGGTGGCAGCTACTACGAGCAGTACTTC
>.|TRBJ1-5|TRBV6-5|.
CASKWGHIVNQPQHF
TGTGCCAGCAAGTGGGGCCATATAGTCAATCAGCCCCAGCATTTT
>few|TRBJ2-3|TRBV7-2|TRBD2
CASSQGSGGTDTQYF
TGTGCCAGCAGCCAAGGCAGCGGGGGCACAGATACGCAGTATTTT
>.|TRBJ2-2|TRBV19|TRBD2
CASSLSGTKTGELFF
TGTGCCAGTAGTCTTTCCGGGACTAAAACCGGGGAGCTGTTTTTT
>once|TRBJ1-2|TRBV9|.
CASSVGPTGNYGYTF
TGTGCCAGCAGCGTAGGGCCCACAGGGAACTATGGCTACACCTTC
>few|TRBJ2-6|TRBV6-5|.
CASSYRWADSGANVLTF
TGTGCCAGCAGTTACCGGTGGGCGGACTCTGGGGCCAACGTCCTGACTTTC
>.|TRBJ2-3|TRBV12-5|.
CASGLDTADTQYF
TGTGCTAGTGGCCTGGACACCGCAGATACGCAGTATTTT
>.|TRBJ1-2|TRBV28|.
CASSLETDPDYGYTF
TGTGCCAGCAGTTTAGAGACGGATCCCGACTATGGCTACACCTTC
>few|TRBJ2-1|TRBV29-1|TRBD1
CSVEGTGQDNEQFF
TGCAGCGTTGAAGGGACAGGGCAAGACAATGAGCAGTTCTTC
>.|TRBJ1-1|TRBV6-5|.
CASSPTAAGDTEAFF
TGTGCCAGCAGTCCGACGGCGGCGGGGGACACTGAAGCTTTCTTT
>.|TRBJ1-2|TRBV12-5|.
CASAKEGYGYTF
TGTGCTAGTGCCAAAGAGGGCTATGGCTACACCTTC
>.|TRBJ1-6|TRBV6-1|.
CASSPNTQPPLLHF
TGTGCCAGCAGCCCAAATACCCAGCCCCCCCTCCTCCACTTT
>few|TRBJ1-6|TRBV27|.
CASRSQGYNSPLHF
TGTGCCAGCAGATCACAGGGCTATAATTCACCCCTCCACTTT
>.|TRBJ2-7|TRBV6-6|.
CASSYSTSYEQYF
TGTGCCAGCAGTTACTCCACCTCCTACGAGCAGTACTTC
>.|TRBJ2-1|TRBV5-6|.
CASSSLLEGEQFF
TGTGCCAGCAGCTCCCTCCTAGAGGGCGAGCAGTTCTTC
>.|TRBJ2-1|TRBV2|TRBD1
CASSEYKFGTGHNEQFF
TGTGCCAGCAGTGAATATAAATTCGGGACAGGGCACAATGAGCAGTTCTTC
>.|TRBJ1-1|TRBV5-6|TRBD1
CASSLGGTANTEAFF
TGTGCCAGCAGCTTGGGCGGGACAGCGAACACTGAAGCTTTCTTT
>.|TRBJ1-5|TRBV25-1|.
CASSDTEINQPQHF
TGTGCCAGCAGTGACACAGAGATCAATCAGCCCCAGCATTTT
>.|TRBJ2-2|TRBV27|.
CASTGTAMNTGELFF
TGTGCCAGCACCGGGACGGCCATGAACACCGGGGAGCTGTTTTTT
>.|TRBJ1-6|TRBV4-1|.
CASSQVGYNSPLHF
TGCGCCAGCAGCCAAGTGGGGTATAATTCACCCCTCCACTTT
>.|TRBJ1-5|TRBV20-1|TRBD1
CSASRQGGQPQHF
TGCAGTGCTAGTCGGCAGGGGGGACAGCCCCAGCATTTT
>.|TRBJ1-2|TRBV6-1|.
CASSGLVGGYTF
TGTGCCAGCAGTGGCCTGGTCGGAGGCTACACCTTC
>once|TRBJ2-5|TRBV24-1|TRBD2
CATGRGDQETQYF
TGTGCCACGGGGCGGGGGGACCAAGAGACCCAGTACTTC
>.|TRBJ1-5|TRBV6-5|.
CASSDLGVEQPQHF
TGTGCCAGCAGTGATTTAGGGGTAGAACAGCCCCAGCATTTT
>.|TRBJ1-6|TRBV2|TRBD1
CASRRQGARNSPLHF
TGTGCCAGCAGGCGACAGGGGGCGCGGAATTCACCCCTCCACTTT
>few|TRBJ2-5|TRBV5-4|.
CASSLGGTRQETQYF
TGTGCCAGCAGCTTGGGAGGGACACGCCAAGAGACCCAGTACTTC